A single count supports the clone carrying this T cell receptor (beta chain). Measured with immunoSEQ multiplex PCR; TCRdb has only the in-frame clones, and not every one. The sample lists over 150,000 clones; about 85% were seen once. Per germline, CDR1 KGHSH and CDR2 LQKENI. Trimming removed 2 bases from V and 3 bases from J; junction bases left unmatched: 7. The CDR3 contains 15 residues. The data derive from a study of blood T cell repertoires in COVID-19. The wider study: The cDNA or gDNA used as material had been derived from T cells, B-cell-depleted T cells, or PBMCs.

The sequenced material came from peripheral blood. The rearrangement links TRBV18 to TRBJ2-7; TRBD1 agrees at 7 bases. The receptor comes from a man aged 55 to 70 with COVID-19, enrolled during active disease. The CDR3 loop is CASSPAGTANYEQYF. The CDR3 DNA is TGTGCCAGCTCACCAGCAGGGACAGCCAACTACGAGCAGTACTTC.